Listed below are T cell receptor beta chains from one sample, sequenced in a study of blood T cell repertoires in COVID-19. Clones were sequenced by immunoSEQ multiplex PCR, and TCRdb holds only the in-frame ones, with some missing. The sample carries 370,000 or so clones, around 87% recorded once. Sequencing input: PBMCs or T cells enriched from blood (not recorded which). The receptors stem from a man younger than 40 who had recovered from COVID-19. The conserved cysteine and the conserved F or W are not part of the CDR3 here.

V gene	CDR3 length	CDR3 protein
TRBV4-3	15	ASSPRRTSGGAHEQF
TRBV27	12	ASRGGNSNQPQH
TRBV5-4	12	ASTRTGMNTEAF
TRBV27	13	ASSGLVGGGYEQY
TRBV19	11	ASSIGAVYGYT
TRBV7-9	15	ASTKGQGGGMNTEAF
TRBV4-1	12	ASSHDAANTEAF
TRBV9	12	ASSPDGGGYEQY
TRBV9	13	ASSVGGLSSYEQY
TRBV19	12	ASSMNRGLSPLH
TRBV12-3/TRBV12-4	11	ASRTSGGYEQY
TRBV30	15	AWTRDRGPIYNSPLH
TRBV5-1	14	ASSFLQGGPYNEQF
TRBV30	11	AWSVLQGYEQY
TRBV18	13	ASSPPTGLNTEAF
TRBV12-3/TRBV12-4	9	ASSTRLEAF
TRBV6-1	9	ASSEAPHLH
TRBV7-9	13	ASSSPGTTNEKLF
TRBV27	14	ASSFGTGVYNSPLH
TRBV5-1	14	ASSLQGAEIQETQY
TRBV19	12	ASSKGSLLYEQY
TRBV5-8	13	ASSLGRDSSYEQY
TRBV3-1/TRBV3-2	11	ASSYRDNSPLH
TRBV2	12	ASRPGENTGELF
TRBV7-9	10	ASSTGNSPLH
TRBV4-1	12	ASSQPGQNEKLF
TRBV27	12	ASSLTGMNTEAF
TRBV29-1	10	SVGRRDNEQF
TRBV30	11	AWSSQVQETQY